The present entry profiles one TCR beta chain with its context. Its antigen target is currently unknown. One base away there is no much larger clone; base qualities are not given. The data belong to a study of T cell responses to AZD1222 COVID-19 vaccine (dated by TCRdb to 2020 to 2023). With regard to the full study: Because spike-specific TCR depth and breadth did not differ between the two schedules, AZD1222 recipients who got a second dose at roughly 4 weeks were pooled with those who got a second dose at roughly 12 weeks. Enrollment into the trials was organized by age into subgroups of 18-55, 56-69 and 70-plus years, and those subgroups contained 148, 28 and 57 TCR-sequenced participants, respectively. TCR sequencing covered roughly 230 trial participants: 200 to 220 given two doses of AZD1222 and 26 given two doses of MenACWY control vaccine.

The sample's time point label, decoded: baseline before first vaccination. The vaccinee samples were drawn from two UK trials, COV001 and COV002, one of which was a single-blind randomized controlled phase 2/3 trial testing AZD1222 (ChAdOx1 nCoV-19) in healthy adults. For TCRbeta chain sequencing, PBMC samples from trial participants were taken at day 0 and at day 28 after the second dose. The study at large found these results: Vaccine-associated CD4 TCRs spanned the whole spike protein, with dominant responses in regions 160-218 and 743-854. Nearly half of unique spike-specific TCRs reportedly recognized epitopes outside regions mutated in the B.1.351 and B.1.1.7 variants. Only 5 to 7 AZD1222 recipients were SARS-CoV-2 seropositive at baseline, limiting conclusions about previously exposed vaccinees. Spike-specific TCR breadth and depth rose significantly after two AZD1222 doses compared with day 0 and with MenACWY recipients. Most participants were white British and females outnumbered males, and the authors suggested that clonal diversity may have been underestimated. No day 14 peak-response samples were available, so repertoires were characterized only after the peak T cell response. The 56-69-year group was small, and its depth increase did not reach significance, likely because of low power.

The junction shows trimming of 2 bases on V and 4 bases on J, plus 13 bases between the germline ends. The germline V gene supplies CDR1 MNHNS and CDR2 SASEGT. Its CDR3 holds 15 amino acids, cysteine through phenylalanine. The kept DNA is CDR3 alone, 45 bases in frame from the first base. The CDR3 regions of human TCRbeta chains were analyzed by immunosequencing. The authors processed their data as follows. TCRs in the repertoires were matched against a reference library of SARS-CoV-2-specific TCRs that had been generated with the MIRA antigen-specificity platform. Breadth was defined as the fraction of unique TCRs that were SARS-CoV-2-associated. Depth was defined as the fraction of total T cells that were SARS-CoV-2-associated. Using the MIRA data, each spike-specific TCR was assigned both to the spike region to which the TCR was reactive and to a CD4 or CD8 class. Log10-transformed breadth and depth values were compared by one-way ANOVA with Sidak's multiple comparisons tests. TCRdb re-hosts the immuneACCESS table, in-frame sequences only. Its copies lack some clones; in the studies checked, an unresolved V gene accounts for under half of them, and the cause for the rest is not known. The D gene and trimming were derived from the DNA, and the V and J assignments and clone size from that table. In all, the sample holds tens of thousands of clones, and more than 60% of those were seen once. The top ten constitute around 7% of the sample.

Material: peripheral blood, obtained on day 0 of AZD1222 vaccination. The receptor was derived from an adult in good health. Rearrangement joined TRBV6-1 to TRBJ2-3; a weak D assignment points to TRBD2 (5 bases agree). The CDR3 region: CASSETEGASDTQYF. The DNA sequence is given as TGTGCCAGCAGTGAAACTGAGGGAGCCTCAGATACGCAGTATTTT.